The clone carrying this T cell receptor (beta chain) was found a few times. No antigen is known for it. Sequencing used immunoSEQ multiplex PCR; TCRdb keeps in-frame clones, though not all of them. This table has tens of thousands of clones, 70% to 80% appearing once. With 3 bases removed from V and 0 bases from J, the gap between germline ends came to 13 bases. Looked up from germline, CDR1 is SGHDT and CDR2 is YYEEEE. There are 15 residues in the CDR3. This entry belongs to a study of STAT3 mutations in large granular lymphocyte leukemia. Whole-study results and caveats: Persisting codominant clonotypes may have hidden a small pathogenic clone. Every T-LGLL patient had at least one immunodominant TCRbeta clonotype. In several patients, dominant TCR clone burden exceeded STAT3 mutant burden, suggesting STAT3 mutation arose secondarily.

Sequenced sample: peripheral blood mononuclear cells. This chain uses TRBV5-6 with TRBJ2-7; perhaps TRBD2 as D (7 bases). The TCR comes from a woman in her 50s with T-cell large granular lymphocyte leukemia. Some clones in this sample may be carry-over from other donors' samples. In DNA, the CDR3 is TGTGCCAGCAGCTGGGGGGGCGAATTCTCCTACGAGCAGTACTTC. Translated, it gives CASSWGGEFSYEQYF.